This T cell receptor beta chain was found in a study of cytomegalovirus exposure and HLA in healthy donors. Study-level background: The 666 first-cohort repertoires shared a platform with the 130 or so validation repertoires, as reported in a later analysis.

Study results and limitations: Researchers counted about 150 TCR beta chains as cytomegalovirus-associated. A few of the chains that were CMV-associated were confirmed in vitro to be specific for CMV antigens. That first-cohort TCR clusters tended to co-occur in the 90 to 150 validation repertoires was found in a later analysis.

This CDR3 is built from 14 residues. Trimming took 4 bases from V and 9 from J; bases not matched to a gene: 4. Germline V gene sequence: CDR1 SGHDN, CDR2 FVKESK. Concerning this clone itself: What it binds is unknown.

Sequenced by immunoSEQ multiplex PCR; TCRdb stores in-frame clones only, minus some. The data show over 110,000 clones, with about 87% seen just once and around 10% held by the top ten. The sequence was obtained from a young man in good health and CMV-seropositive. The sequenced material came from PBMCs. The chain is built from TRBV14 and TRBJ1-6, with 9 bases lining up with TRBD1. The CDR3 DNA sequence: TGTGCCAGCAGCCCTACAGGGGGCAGTTCACCCCTCCACTTT. This translates into CASSPTGGSSPLHF.